The source of this T cell receptor beta chain is a study of shared clonotypes between healthy human individuals. Whole-study context: Used for every donor were three CD4 naive, three CD4 memory, two CD8 naive and one CD8 memory plate. General study results and limits: Clonotype sharing levels among donors were expected to vary with sequencing depth. The authors sampled blood alone, and tissue repertoires likely differ.

The sorted-subset replicate PCRs were given around 0.2 ug DNA, which is approximately 30,000 T cell genomes. Repertoires were generated with immunoSEQ multiplex PCR, while TCRdb's copy carries only in-frame clones and drops some. The sample has under 650,000 clones, 90% to 96% seen once. As to this clone: Its antigen remains unknown.

Germline lookup yields CDR1 SSHAT and CDR2 FNYEAQ (reference sequence). The V gene end was trimmed by 5 bases and the J gene end by 6 bases; junction bases not matched to a gene: 18. This CDR3 spans 18 amino acids. This rearrangement joins TRBV7-7 to TRBJ1-1, with TRBD1 identical over 10 bases. The sample was naive CD4+ T cells sorted from blood. Documented subset: CD45RA+ positively selected. The sequence was obtained from a woman in her thirties in good health. CDR3 coding DNA: TGTGCCAGCAGCCCACTGGGACAGGGGATCGGTAAGCTCGCTGAAGCTTTCTTT. This gives the protein CASSPLGQGIGKLAEAFF.